Included here is one TCR beta chain sequence, with context. No cognate antigen has been identified for it. No per-base quality is available; no much larger clone lies one base away. Stable hyperthyroidism was defined as no progression to ophthalmopathy within 18 months of follow-up. Patients with hyperthyroidism were aged 18 to 65 years, had been newly diagnosed, and had a disease duration of less than 2 months. Patients were excluded if they had other autoimmune diseases, uncontrolled infections, pregnancy or lactation. Diagnosis relied on clinical symptoms, serum thyroxine, TRAb, thyroid ultrasound and orbital computed tomography. Ficoll-Paque density gradient centrifugation was used to isolate PBMCs from about 9.4 ml of fresh peripheral blood. Total RNA was extracted with Trizol reagent and quality-checked on an Agilent 2100 Bioanalyzer. Via the germline V gene (reference sequence), CDR1 is MNHEY and CDR2 SMNVEV. Trimming at the junction amounts to 8 bases on V and 6 bases on J, and the germline ends lie 17 bases apart. The CDR3 spans 14 residues, from the cysteine through the phenylalanine. The only DNA kept is the CDR3, 42 bases in frame from the first base.

The sample is drawn from a study of Graves' ophthalmopathy and Graves' hyperthyroidism (dated 2018 in TCRdb). Regarding the research as a whole: Peripheral blood samples were taken at the time of initial diagnosis, before any treatment was given. The study used signatures of the TCR beta repertoire to tell Graves' ophthalmopathy apart from Graves' hyperthyroidism and to predict which patients would progress to ophthalmopathy. In total, under 150 blood samples were TCR-sequenced: 43 ophthalmopathy, over 70 hyperthyroidism and approximately 17 hyperthyroidism-to-ophthalmopathy patients. To explore V-J signatures distinguishing ophthalmopathy from hyperthyroidism, a discovery set of roughly 100 patients (43 ophthalmopathy, some 57 stable hyperthyroidism) was enrolled. For independent validation, a separate cohort was made up of 18 to 20 hyperthyroidism patients plus 17 patients who later progressed from hyperthyroidism to ophthalmopathy. In over five hyperthyroidism patients, T-cell repertoires of thyroid tissue and blood were compared. After sampling, hyperthyroidism patients received methimazole starting at 30 mg daily, and ophthalmopathy patients received high-dose intravenous methylprednisolone. The 100 discovery patients were randomly divided into training and test sets at a 7:3 ratio. Findings and caveats that apply to the study as a whole: Most expanded thyroid clonotypes with a frequency above 0.001 also appeared in blood, which suggests that blood repertoires may reflect the immune response in the thyroid. Sample size was not predetermined statistically, and investigators were not blinded to group allocation. In cross-validation, the 13-signature model distinguished ophthalmopathy from stable hyperthyroidism with around 90% sensitivity and about 81% specificity, while in the test set the corresponding values were roughly 80% and 75%. In validation, the model predicted ophthalmopathy progression with about 64% sensitivity and approximately 78% specificity; 12 predicted patients were CT-confirmed with GO in a median of approximately six months.

TCR beta CDR3 regions were amplified from RNA transcripts for repertoire sequencing. A first-round RT-PCR used HTBI primers with the Qiagen OneStep RT-PCR kit, followed by a second-round multiplex PCR, size selection and purification. Sequencing of the libraries was carried out on an Illumina HiSeq2000 in paired-end mode with 100 bp reads. In the source study's methods: Reads were processed with SOAPnuke, discarding reads with adapters, uncalled bases, mean Phred below 15, or no exact constant-primer or identifier match. High-quality paired reads were merged with COPE v1.2.5. Each unique nucleotide sequence was treated as a clonotype, and MiTCR v1.1 was used to align the clonotypes to the IMGT TRB V, D and J references. The analysis was limited to V-J combinations with a frequency above 0.0001, which together covered more than 99% of repertoires. For each V-J combination, a TCR clonal expansion and chaos score was defined as F50 clonal expansion divided by the chaos observed in the TCRdist matrix. Welch's t-statistics and random forest were used to reduce the features to about twelve V-J combinations, which were then used as input to a naive Bayes classifier. Thyroid-blood repertoire similarity was quantified with the Morisita-Horn index. Using fastp trimming at Q25 and MiXCR clonotype assembly, TCRdb reanalyzed the public sequencing data and kept in-frame beta chains. When rows share a CDR3 protein, they turn into one entry using the most common DNA and genes. TCRdb's processing, not the authors' own work, is the source of the V and J calls. The sample table records about 620,000 distinct CDR3 sequences; about a fifth of these occur just once. Approximately 6.9% of the sample is in the top ten clones.

The clonotype comes from a woman between 18 and 30 years old with stable Graves' hyperthyroidism. Some clones in this sample may be carry-over from other donors' samples. Donor details come from another sample of the same person, matched by shared clones. The sequence links TRBV27 to TRBJ1-5, with no reliable assignment of the D segment. Specimen: peripheral blood. The DNA sequence follows: TGTGCCAGCCGGGAAACCCCCAGTGCTCAGCCCCAGCATTTT. The resulting protein is CASRETPSAQPQHF.